The subject of this entry is one T cell receptor (beta chain). The antigen remains unidentified. For TCRbeta, the library was prepared with unique molecular identifiers. TCRdb reprocessed the PCR reads via MiXCR and lists one record per CDR3 protein. The data contain a few hundred thousand distinct CDR3 sequences, roughly 24% of them singletons. These data are taken from a study of T-cell reconstitution after alpha-beta-depleted transplantation in children. Study observations and caveats: After transplant, at about two months, alpha-beta T cells were reportedly derived from several hundred expanded graft clones. Recipient T cells and thymic progenitors that survived gave rise to the high TCRbeta diversity observed at day 60 in some patients. Hyperexpanded clones declined; after one year, newly produced T cells mostly supplied diversity.

The CDR3 is made up of 18 amino acids. Germline CDR1 reads ENHRY; CDR2 reads SYGVKD. With V trimmed by 6 bases and J by 0 bases, 6 bases remained unmatched. The source is a girl aged 2 to 9 with Fanconi anemia, due to receive a stem cell transplant. This specimen consisted of PBMCs, obtained before TCRalphabeta/CD19-depleted stem cell transplant. The chain recombines TRBV10-3 with TRBJ2-2; TRBD2 matches at 14 bases. CDR3 sequence (DNA): TGTGCCATCAGCCCCGGGACTAGCGGGAGATCGAACACCGGGGAGCTGTTTTTT. Protein sequence: CAISPGTSGRSNTGELFF.